This TCR beta chain was documented in a study of cytomegalovirus exposure and HLA in healthy donors. The donors comprised healthy bone marrow donors. This clone was observed a few times. A multiplex PCR was run with 60 Vbeta primers and 13 Jbeta primers. Generated by immunoSEQ multiplex PCR, the TCRdb table keeps only in-frame clones and is missing some. Of approximately 110,000 clones listed, 15% are singletons. CDR1 SEHNR and CDR2 FQNEAQ come from the germline V gene (reference sequence). V shed 1 base, J shed 2 bases, and the junction held 2 bases outside the gene matches. The CDR3 totals 14 residues.

This chain uses TRBV7-9 with TRBJ2-7, with TRBD2 identical over 7 bases. The clonotype originates from a woman under 30 in good health and CMV-seronegative. The sequenced sample was PBMCs. The CDR3 is CASSLGGGPYEQYF. The CDR3 bases are TGTGCCAGCAGCTTAGGGGGAGGGCCCTACGAGCAGTACTTC.